This TCR beta chain appears in the sequencing data of a study of identical twins. General study results and limits: With monozygotic twins, out-of-frame TCR alpha sharing exceeded what models estimated. Cord blood's abundant beta clonotypes had fewer insertions, unlike memory repertoires. Invariant MAIT and iNKT cells may have partly biased zero-insertion analyses.

The CDR3 extends over 15 amino acids. Trimming removed 3 bases from V and 2 bases from J, with 11 bases in between. In germline, CDR1 is SEHNR, CDR2 FQNEAQ (reference sequence). Worth noting for this clonotype: The antigen is undetermined.

TCRdb reanalysed the 5' RACE reads using MiXCR and keeps one entry per CDR3 protein. The data show under 300,000 distinct CDR3 sequences, around 8.8% seen once. This sample was shared with a second study, whose subject was yellow fever vaccine responses in identical twins. That publication notes: A vaccine T cell response that seemed partly convergent and partly personalized was reported in twins.

The TCR was taken from a woman younger than 35 in good health. This chain connects TRBV7-9 to TRBJ2-1; unclear D gene. Sequencing was done on a sample of CD8+ T cells sorted from blood. The CDR3 bases are TGTGCCAGCAGCTTGGGTCCGGGTCCCTACAATGAGCAGTTCTTC. Amino acid sequence: CASSLGPGPYNEQFF.